The clone carrying this TCR beta chain appeared a single time. Its target is not known. The CDR3 extends over 16 amino acids. Germline V gene lookup returns CDR1 SGHDT and CDR2 YYEEEE. J lost 7 bases, V lost 4 bases, and 13 bases had no gene match. The data derive from a study of CD8+ T cells in alopecia areata. Findings of the study overall: Besides other cells, scalp samples also yield sequences of resident alphabeta T cells from normal skin. In scalp and blood, many expanded lesional clones persisted during tofacitinib.

TCR sequencing used cDNA made by reverse transcription of extracted RNA. Data came from immunoSEQ multiplex PCR; TCRdb stores just in-frame clones and leaves some out. The sample contains about 300,000 clones, roughly 60% of which appear only once. Treatment given: oral pan-JAK inhibitor, 5-10 mg twice daily. The TCR originated in a human donor with alopecia areata. The sample was CD4+ T cells sorted from blood, taken at week 24, from a patient treated with tofacitinib. V is TRBV5-6 and J is TRBJ1-5; TRBD1 aligns across 8 bases. CDR3 loop: CASSRRGQGMQQPQHF. The CDR3 DNA reads as TGTGCCAGCAGCCGGCGAGGACAGGGAATGCAGCAGCCCCAGCATTTT.